This T cell receptor beta chain was documented in a study of beta chain features in type 1 diabetes listed by TCRdb under 2018. Background for the entire study: No differences in mean age, gender distribution, total cell number or subset yield were found between patients and healthy donors. A total of some 110 million sorted cells were examined across all samples, and a strong correlation was observed between cell number per subset and RNA yield. The study compared the TCRB repertoires of sorted circulating CD4+ T cell subsets in recently diagnosed type 1 diabetes patients with those in matched healthy donors. Naive and central memory subsets were obtained from all 28 donors, but regulatory and stem cell-like memory subsets were isolated from only 8 patients and 8 healthy donors. Broader findings and caveats from the paper: Patients with type 1 diabetes made fewer insertions and deleted more nucleotides at VDJ recombination sites, implying thymic rearrangement abnormalities. Type 1 diabetes patients showed a moderate but significant shortening of TCRB CDR3 length in all four CD4+ subsets. Shorter templates might be favored by PCR, yet because patient and control samples were amplified and corrected together, any such skew would affect both groups equally. Naive, central memory and regulatory TCRB repertoires appeared to be more alike among patients than among healthy donors. Sequencing cDNA rather than genomic DNA could over-represent highly expressing activated cells, although activation and CD3 levels did not differ between groups. HLA sub-analyses involved small numbers of individuals, so any influence of HLA type on TCRB rearrangement remained unresolved.

Each donor gave one peripheral blood draw, about 110 mL on average, collected into heparinised tubes. A BD FACSAria II and a panel including CD45RO, CCR7, CD25, CD127, CD95 and CD27 were used to sort naive, central memory, regulatory and stem cell-like memory CD4+ T cells. A purity above 95% was achieved for all sorted populations. Right away, PBMCs were isolated by Lymphoprep density gradient centrifugation and were stained directly, with no culture step. So that batch effects would be minimized, each experiment stained and sorted samples in pairs, pairing one healthy donor with one patient. The High Capacity cDNA Reverse Transcription Kit was used to reverse transcribe all of the isolated RNA, meaning that expressed TCRB transcripts were what got sequenced. Naive, central memory and regulatory T cell samples underwent deep immunoSEQ sequencing, averaging about 3.57 million total reads per sample. Sorted cells were lysed in RLT buffer, and RNA was extracted using DNase-treated RNeasy Micro or Mini kits according to cell number. Each cell subset was processed separately to prevent cross-contamination, with patient and healthy donor samples processed together. The immunoSEQ multiplex PCR was used to amplify TCRB sequences from cDNA, yielding 87-bp fragments that span the CDR3 region. Sequencing of the amplicons was done on the Illumina HiSeq platform. In the original analysis: PCR bias was corrected computationally using synthetic template baselines, and reads within Hamming distance 2 were collapsed, with unmergeable singletons discarded. Reads were aligned against IMGT to assign V, D and J genes, CDR3 length and insertions or deletions at six rearrangement sites. Within each subset, clonotype counts were normalized to sorted cell number, after which true diversity and Gini coefficients were computed with the tcR R package. Repertoire sharing was quantified using the overlap coefficient calculated on TCRB nucleotide sequences. Out-of-frame TCRB sequences from naive cells were analyzed as a proxy for the pre-selection repertoire. The source is immuneACCESS, and TCRdb retained only in-frame sequences with V and J called. Part of the clones is not carried over; for the studies checked, unresolved V genes explain less than half of this, and the remainder is unexplained. From that table come the V and J calls and clone size; the DNA was used to work out D and trimming. Within this sample are around 250,000 clones, with about 15% of them counted one time only. Roughly 0.02% of the sample comes from the top ten.

This clone was seen a handful of times. What antigen it recognizes has not been identified. The input lacks base qualities; no much larger clone sits a single base away. CDR3 length: 15 amino acids, cysteine to phenylalanine. The retained sequence is limited to the CDR3, 45 bases, with the frame set at the first base. V sheds 0 bases and J sheds 7 bases, leaving 13 bases between their ends. The germline V gene yields ENHRY for CDR1 and SYGVKD for CDR2. The chain was built from TRBV10-3 and TRBJ2-4, with the D gene not clear enough to name. Sequencing was done on a sample of naive CD4+ T cells from blood. The cell subset or site label on this specimen signifies: true naive CD4+ T cells. The receptor was derived from a man aged 30 to 39 with type 1 diabetes. The bases are TGTGCCATCAGTGAGTCTAAGAACGGTCGGAACATTCAGTACTTC. Its translation is CAISESKNGRNIQYF.